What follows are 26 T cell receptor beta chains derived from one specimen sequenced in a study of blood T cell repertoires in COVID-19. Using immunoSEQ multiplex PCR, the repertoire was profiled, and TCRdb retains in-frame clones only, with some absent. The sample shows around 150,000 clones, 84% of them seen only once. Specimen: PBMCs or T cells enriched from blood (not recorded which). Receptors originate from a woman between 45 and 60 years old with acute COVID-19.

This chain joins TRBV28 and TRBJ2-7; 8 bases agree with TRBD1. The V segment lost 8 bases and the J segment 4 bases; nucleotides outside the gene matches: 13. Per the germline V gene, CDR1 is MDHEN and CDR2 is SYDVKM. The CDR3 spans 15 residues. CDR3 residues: CASGRTPGQGYEQYF. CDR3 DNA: TGTGCCAGCGGTAGGACCCCAGGACAGGGATACGAGCAGTACTTC.

The CDR3 region has the DNA TGCGCCAGCAGCCCGGGTCCTGGGGGGGACACTGAAGCTTTCTTT. It specifies CASSPGPGGDTEAFF. V gene TRBV5-1 combines with J gene TRBJ1-1; D is perhaps TRBD1 (5 bases). CDR1 SGHRS and CDR2 YFSETQ come from the germline V gene. CDR3 length: 15 residues. V was shortened by 4 bases and J by 3 bases, with 16 bases between the two germline ends. The variable domain in full, with the rest retrieved from reference TRBV5-1 and TRBJ1-1, is KAGVTQTPRYLIKTRGQQVTLSCSPISGHRSVSWYQQTPGQGLQFLFEYFSETQRNKGNFPGRFSGRQFSNSRSEMNVSTLELGDSALYLCASSPGPGGDTEAFFGQGTRLTVV.

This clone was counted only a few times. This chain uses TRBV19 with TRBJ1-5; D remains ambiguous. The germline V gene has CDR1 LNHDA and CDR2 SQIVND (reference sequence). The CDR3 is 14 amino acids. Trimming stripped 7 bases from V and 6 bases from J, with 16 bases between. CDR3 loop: CASMNRERGQPQHF. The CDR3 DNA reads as TGTGCCAGTATGAACCGGGAAAGAGGTCAGCCCCAGCATTTT.

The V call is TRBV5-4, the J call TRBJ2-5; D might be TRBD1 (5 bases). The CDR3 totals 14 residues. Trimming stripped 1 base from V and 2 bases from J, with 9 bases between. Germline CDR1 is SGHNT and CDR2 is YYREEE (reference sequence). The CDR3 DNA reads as TGTGCCAGCAGCTTGATGACAGCTCAAGAGACCCAGTACTTC. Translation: CASSLMTAQETQYF.

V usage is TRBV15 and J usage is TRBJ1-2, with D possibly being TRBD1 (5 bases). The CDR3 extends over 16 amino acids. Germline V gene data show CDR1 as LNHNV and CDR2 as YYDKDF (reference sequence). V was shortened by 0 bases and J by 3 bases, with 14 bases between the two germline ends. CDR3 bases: TGTGCCACCAGCAGAGATCAGGGCTGGATGGACTATGGCTACACCTTC. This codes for CATSRDQGWMDYGYTF. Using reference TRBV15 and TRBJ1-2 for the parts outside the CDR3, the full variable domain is DAMVIQNPRYQVTQFGKPVTLSCSQTLNHNVMYWYQQKSSQAPKLLFHYYDKDFNNEADTPDNFQSRRPNTSFCFLDIRSPGLGDTAMYLCATSRDQGWMDYGYTFGSGTRLTVV.

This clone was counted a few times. CDR3 sequence (DNA): TGTGCCATCAGTGACCCCGGGACAGCGAACACTGAAGCTTTCTTT. It translates to CAISDPGTANTEAFF. This chain uses TRBV10-3 with TRBJ1-1, with 7 bases lining up with TRBD1. With V trimmed by 3 bases and J by 1 base, 5 bases remained unmatched. Germline V gene lookup returns CDR1 ENHRY and CDR2 SYGVKD. The CDR3 has 15 amino acids.

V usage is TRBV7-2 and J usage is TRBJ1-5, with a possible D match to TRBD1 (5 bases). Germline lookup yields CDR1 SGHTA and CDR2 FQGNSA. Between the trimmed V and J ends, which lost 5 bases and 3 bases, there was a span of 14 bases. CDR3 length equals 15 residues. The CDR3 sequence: CASSHAGSANQPQHF. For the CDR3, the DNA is TGTGCCAGCAGCCACGCAGGGTCTGCCAATCAGCCCCAGCATTTT. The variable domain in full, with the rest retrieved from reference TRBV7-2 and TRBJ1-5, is GAGVSQSPSNKVTEKGKDVELRCDPISGHTALYWYRQSLGQGLEFLIYFQGNSAPDKSGLPSDRFSAERTGGSVSTLTIQRTQQEDSAVYLCASSHAGSANQPQHFGDGTRLSIL.

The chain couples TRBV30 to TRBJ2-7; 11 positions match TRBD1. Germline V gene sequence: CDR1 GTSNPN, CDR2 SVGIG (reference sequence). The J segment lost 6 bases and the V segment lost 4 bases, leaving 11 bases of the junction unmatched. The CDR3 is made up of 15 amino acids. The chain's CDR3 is CAWTGTGGYLSEQYF. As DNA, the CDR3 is TGTGCCTGGACGGGGACAGGGGGATATCTCTCCGAGCAGTACTTC. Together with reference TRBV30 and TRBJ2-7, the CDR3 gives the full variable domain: SQTIHQWPATLVQPVGSPLSLECTVEGTSNPNLYWYRQAAGRGLQLLFYSVGIGQISSEVPQNLSASRPQDRQFILSSKKLLLSDSGFYLCAWTGTGGYLSEQYFGPGTRLTVT.

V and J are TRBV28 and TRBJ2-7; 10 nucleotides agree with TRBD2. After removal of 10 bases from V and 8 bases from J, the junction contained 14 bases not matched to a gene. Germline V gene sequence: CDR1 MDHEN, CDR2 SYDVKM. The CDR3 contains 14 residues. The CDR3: CATKPGLASGQQYF. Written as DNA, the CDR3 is TGTGCCACTAAACCGGGACTAGCGTCTGGTCAGCAGTACTTC.

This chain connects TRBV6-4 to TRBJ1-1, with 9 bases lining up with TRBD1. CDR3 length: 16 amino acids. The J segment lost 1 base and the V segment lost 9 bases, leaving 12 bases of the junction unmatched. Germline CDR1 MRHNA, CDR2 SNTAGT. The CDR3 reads CARTTGGQGENTEAFF. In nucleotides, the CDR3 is TGTGCCAGGACAACCGGGGGACAGGGCGAGAACACTGAAGCTTTCTTT.

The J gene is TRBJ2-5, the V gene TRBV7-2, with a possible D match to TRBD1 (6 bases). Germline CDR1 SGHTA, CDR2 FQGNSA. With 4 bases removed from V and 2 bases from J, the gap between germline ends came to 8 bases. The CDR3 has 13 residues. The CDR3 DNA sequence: TGTGCCAGCAGCTCAGGGGTACAAGAGACCCAGTACTTC. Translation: CASSSGVQETQYF.

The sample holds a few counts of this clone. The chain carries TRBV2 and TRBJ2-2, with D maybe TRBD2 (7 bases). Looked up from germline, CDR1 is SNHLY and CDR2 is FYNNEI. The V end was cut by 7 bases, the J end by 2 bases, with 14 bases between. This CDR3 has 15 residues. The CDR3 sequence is CASTTGTTNTGELFF. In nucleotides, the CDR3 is TGTGCCAGCACCACAGGGACTACTAACACCGGGGAGCTGTTTTTT.

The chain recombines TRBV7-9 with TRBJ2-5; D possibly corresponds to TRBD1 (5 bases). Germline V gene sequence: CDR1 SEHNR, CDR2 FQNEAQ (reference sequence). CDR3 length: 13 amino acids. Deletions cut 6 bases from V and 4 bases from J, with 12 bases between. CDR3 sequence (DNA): TGTGCCAGCAGTAGGACATCGGGAGAGACCCAGTACTTC. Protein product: CASSRTSGETQYF.

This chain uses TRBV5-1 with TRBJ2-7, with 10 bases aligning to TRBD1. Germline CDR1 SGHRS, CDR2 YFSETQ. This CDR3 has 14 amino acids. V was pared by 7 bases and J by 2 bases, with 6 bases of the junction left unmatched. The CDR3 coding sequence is TGCGCCAGCCAACGGGACAGGGGAACCTACGAGCAGTACTTC. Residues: CASQRDRGTYEQYF.

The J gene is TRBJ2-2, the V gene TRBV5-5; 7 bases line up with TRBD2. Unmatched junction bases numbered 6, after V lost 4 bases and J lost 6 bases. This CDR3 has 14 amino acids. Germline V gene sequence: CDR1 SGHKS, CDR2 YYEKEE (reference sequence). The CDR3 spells CASSGEGPPGELFF. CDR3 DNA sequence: TGTGCCAGCAGCGGGGAGGGCCCTCCCGGGGAGCTGTTTTTT.

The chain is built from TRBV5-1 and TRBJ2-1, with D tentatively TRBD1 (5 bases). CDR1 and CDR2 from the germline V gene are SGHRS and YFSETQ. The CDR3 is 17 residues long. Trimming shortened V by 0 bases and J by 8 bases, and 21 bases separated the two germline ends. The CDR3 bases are TGCGCCAGCAGCTTGGAGGGCCCAGGGATCAGGTGGGATGAGCAGTTCTTC. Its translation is CASSLEGPGIRWDEQFF.

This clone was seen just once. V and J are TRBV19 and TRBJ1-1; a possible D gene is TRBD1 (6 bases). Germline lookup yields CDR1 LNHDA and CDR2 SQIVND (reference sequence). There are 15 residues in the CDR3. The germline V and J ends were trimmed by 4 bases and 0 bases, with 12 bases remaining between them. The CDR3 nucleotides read TGTGCCAGTAGTAACAGGGCGGCCCTGAACACTGAAGCTTTCTTT. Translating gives CASSNRAALNTEAFF.

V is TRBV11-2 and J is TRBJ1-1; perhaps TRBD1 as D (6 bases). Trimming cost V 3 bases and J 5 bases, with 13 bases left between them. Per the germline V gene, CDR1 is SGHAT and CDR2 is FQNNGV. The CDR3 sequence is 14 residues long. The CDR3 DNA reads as TGTGCCAGCAGCTTCTGGGAGGGGGGGACTGAAGCTTTCTTT. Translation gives CASSFWEGGTEAFF.

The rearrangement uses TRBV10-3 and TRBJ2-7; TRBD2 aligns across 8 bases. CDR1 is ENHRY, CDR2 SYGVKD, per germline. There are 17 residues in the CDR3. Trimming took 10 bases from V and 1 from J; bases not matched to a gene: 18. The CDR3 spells CATARGPQRGSSYEQYF. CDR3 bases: TGTGCCACCGCCCGCGGCCCCCAGCGGGGGAGTTCCTACGAGCAGTACTTC.

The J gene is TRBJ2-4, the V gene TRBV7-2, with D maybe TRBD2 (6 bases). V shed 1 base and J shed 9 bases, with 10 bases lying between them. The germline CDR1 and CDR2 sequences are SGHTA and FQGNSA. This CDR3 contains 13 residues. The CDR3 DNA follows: TGTGCCAGCAGCTTAGGGGGGGTCACCATTCAGTACTTC. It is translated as CASSLGGVTIQYF.

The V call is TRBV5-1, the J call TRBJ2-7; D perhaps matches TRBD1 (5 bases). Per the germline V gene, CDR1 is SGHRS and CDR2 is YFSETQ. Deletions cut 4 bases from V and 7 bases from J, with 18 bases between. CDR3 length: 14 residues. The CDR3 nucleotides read TGCGCCAGCAGCCCCGGTTTGGCCAGGGTAGAGCAGTACTTC. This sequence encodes CASSPGLARVEQYF.

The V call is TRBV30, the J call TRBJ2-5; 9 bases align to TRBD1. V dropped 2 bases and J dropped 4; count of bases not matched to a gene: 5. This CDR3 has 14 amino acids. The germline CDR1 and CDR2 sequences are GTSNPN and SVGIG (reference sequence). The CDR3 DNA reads TGTGCCTGGAGTCGACAGGGGGGTCTAGAGACCCAGTACTTC. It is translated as CAWSRQGGLETQYF.

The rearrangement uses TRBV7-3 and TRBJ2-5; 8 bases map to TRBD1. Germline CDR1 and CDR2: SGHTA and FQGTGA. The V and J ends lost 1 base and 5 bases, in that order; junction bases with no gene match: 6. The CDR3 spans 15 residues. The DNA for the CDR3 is TGTGCCAGCAGCTTAAACCCAGGGGGCGAGGAGACCCAGTACTTC. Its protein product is CASSLNPGGEETQYF.

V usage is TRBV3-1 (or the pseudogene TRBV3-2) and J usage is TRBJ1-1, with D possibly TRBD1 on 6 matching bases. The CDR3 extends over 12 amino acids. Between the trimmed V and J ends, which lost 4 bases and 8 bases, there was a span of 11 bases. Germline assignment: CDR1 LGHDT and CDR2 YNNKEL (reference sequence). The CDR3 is CASSRGQIEAFF. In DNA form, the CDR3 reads TGTGCCAGCAGCCGCGGACAGATCGAAGCTTTCTTT.

The chain's CDR3 is CASSEVTGTQYF. As DNA, the CDR3 is TGTGCCAGCAGTGAAGTCACTGGTACGCAGTATTTT. This rearrangement joins TRBV6-1 to TRBJ2-3; no reliable D call. The CDR3 totals 12 residues. Germline V gene data show CDR1 as MNHNS and CDR2 as SASEGT. With 1 base removed from V and 8 bases from J, the gap between germline ends came to 7 bases.

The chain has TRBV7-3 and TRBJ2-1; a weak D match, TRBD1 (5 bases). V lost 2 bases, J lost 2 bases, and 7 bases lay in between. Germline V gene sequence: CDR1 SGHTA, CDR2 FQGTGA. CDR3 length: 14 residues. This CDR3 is CASSLDSAYNEQFF. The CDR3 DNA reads TGTGCCAGCAGCTTAGACAGCGCCTACAATGAGCAGTTCTTC.